This note documents a single T cell receptor (beta chain) sequence. Its specificity is unknown. Some clones are missing from TCRdb's copy, which holds only in-frame ones; the method was immunoSEQ multiplex PCR. Of 100,000 to 150,000 clones detected, over 70% appear once; the ten largest clones hold 4.5% to 6%. The record originates from a study of T cell responses to AZD1222 COVID-19 vaccine. Study background: Analysis merged second doses at about 4 or about 12 weeks. General study findings and limits: Donors in the cohort were predominantly white British and more often female, and clonal diversity was possibly underestimated. Baseline seropositives among AZD1222 recipients totaled only six or seven. Only after the peak T cell response were repertoires sampled.

The CDR3 runs 13 residues. The V gene lost 4 bases and the J gene lost 6 bases, with 12 bases spanning the gap. Germline V gene sequence: CDR1 MNHEY, CDR2 SVGAGI. The TCR originated in an adult in good health. Sequencing used peripheral blood, obtained on day 0 of AZD1222 vaccination. This chain links TRBV6-5 with TRBJ1-2; D gene uncertain. CDR3 loop: CASSWGPPNGYTF. The CDR3 nucleotides read TGTGCCAGCAGTTGGGGTCCTCCCAATGGCTACACCTTC.